Listed here is a single TCR beta chain. It has no known antigen specificity. Base-call qualities are not available, and no considerably larger clone is one nucleotide away. In light of the paper, this sample's time point label describes: progressive disease on ibrutinib. About 2 micrograms of genomic DNA were extracted from cryopreserved PBMCs for TCR beta library preparation. Longitudinal blood samples from CLL patients on ibrutinib monotherapy were analyzed using high-throughput TCR beta sequencing. The patients took part in an open-label, single-center phase 2 trial of ibrutinib monotherapy. From cysteine to phenylalanine, the CDR3 is 13 amino acids long. The only DNA kept is the CDR3, 39 bases in frame from the first base. Via the germline V gene, CDR1 is MGHRA and CDR2 YSYEKL. V is pruned by 6 bases and J by 9 bases, leaving 7 bases of the junction without a gene match. The goal of deep resolution MiSeq sequencing was a depth between 1 in 1 million and 1 in 200,000 T cells, and coverage averaged 10x per clonotype. The immunoSEQ hsTCRB Kit was used to generate TCR beta libraries. In the authors' own workflow: Data were analyzed with ImmunoSEQ Data Assistant and ImmunoSEQ Analyzer, with V, D and J genes assigned per IMGT definitions. Clonality was computed as one minus normalized Shannon entropy of productive rearrangement frequencies, ranging from 0 to 1. Public clonotype analysis was restricted to overrepresented clonotypes comprising at least 0.05% of each patient's repertoire. About twelve repertoires from age-matched healthy donors, obtained from immuneACCESS, served as clonality controls. The table was pulled from immuneACCESS by TCRdb, which kept in-frame rearrangements only. Such tables lose some clones; where checked, under half of the loss comes from unresolved V genes, and the rest has no known cause. From that table come the V and J calls and clone size; the DNA was used to work out D and trimming. For this sample there are around 25,000 clones; around two thirds appear just once. The ten biggest clones cover just over 50% of the sample.

These data originate in a study of cytotoxic CD8 clonotypes in ibrutinib-treated CLL (dated by TCRdb to about 2021). For the wider study: The cohort was composed of 11 relapsed/refractory and about 15 treatment-naive patients; IGHV unmutated status was identified in about 17 patients. Response samples were taken after a median of 12 months on treatment, ranging from about 6 to 40 months. Longitudinal samples were obtainable from about 30% of the roughly 86 participants in the trial. Cryopreserved peripheral blood mononuclear cells were collected at three points: before therapy, at response, and at either sustained remission or disease progression. Responses were partial in roughly 25 patients and complete in 2; after median 68 months follow-up, about 15 stayed in remission and 12 progressed. Every sample from remission and from progressive disease was obtained while the patients were still on ibrutinib. Samples averaged 255,043 productive templates and 94,082 productive rearrangements. The full study reports these points: Public clonotypes were rare and either contracted or stayed stable during treatment, and the rise in clonality at ibrutinib response reflected the expansion of private clonotypes. At ibrutinib response clonality went up, during sustained remission it held steady, and at progression it dropped back toward baseline. Lymph node repertoires were not examined, and the timing of sampling was not matched between patients in sustained remission and those whose disease progressed. At baseline, clonality was higher than in age-matched healthy donors and showed a strong correlation with circulating CD8+ T-cell counts.

Recombination linked TRBV4-1 to TRBJ1-5, with 8 middle bases fitting TRBD1. The source material was PBMCs, sampled at disease progression, from a patient treated with ibrutinib. This TCR was sampled from a human donor with chronic lymphocytic leukemia. In nucleotides, the sequence is TGCGCCAGCAGTCCGGACAGGGTGCGGCCCCAGCATTTT. Its product reads: CASSPDRVRPQHF.